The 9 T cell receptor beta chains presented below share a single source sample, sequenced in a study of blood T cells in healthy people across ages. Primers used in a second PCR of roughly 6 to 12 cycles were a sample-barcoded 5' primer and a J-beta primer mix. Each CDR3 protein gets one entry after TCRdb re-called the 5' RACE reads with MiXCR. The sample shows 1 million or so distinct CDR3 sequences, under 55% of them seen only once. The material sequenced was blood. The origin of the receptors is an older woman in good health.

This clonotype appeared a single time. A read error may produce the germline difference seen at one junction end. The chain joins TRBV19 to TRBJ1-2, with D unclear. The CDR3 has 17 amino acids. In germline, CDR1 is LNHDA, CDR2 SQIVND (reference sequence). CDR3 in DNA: TGCGCCAGTAGTATGCTCGACTCACGGGCAGGAAGGAATGGCTACACCTTC. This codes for CASSMLDSRAGRNGYTF.

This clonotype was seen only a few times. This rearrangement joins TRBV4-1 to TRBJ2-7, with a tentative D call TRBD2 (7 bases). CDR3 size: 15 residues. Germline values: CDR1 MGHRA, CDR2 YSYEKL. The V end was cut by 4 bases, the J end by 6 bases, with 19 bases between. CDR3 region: CASSLGGLHPSEQYF. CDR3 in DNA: TGCGCCAGCAGCCTAGGGGGACTACACCCCAGCGAGCAGTACTTC.

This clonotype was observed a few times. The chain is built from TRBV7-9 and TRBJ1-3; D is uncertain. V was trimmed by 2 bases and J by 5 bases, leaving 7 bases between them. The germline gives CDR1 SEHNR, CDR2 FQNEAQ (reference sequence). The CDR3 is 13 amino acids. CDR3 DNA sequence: TGTGCCAGCAGCTTATCAAACCGAAACACCATATATTTT. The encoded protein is CASSLSNRNTIYF.

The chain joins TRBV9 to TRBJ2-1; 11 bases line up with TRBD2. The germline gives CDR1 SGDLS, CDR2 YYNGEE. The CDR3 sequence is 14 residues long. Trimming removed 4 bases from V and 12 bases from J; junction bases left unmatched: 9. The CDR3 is CASSQDGLAGGQFF. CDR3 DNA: TGTGCCAGCAGCCAGGATGGGCTAGCGGGGGGGCAGTTCTTC.

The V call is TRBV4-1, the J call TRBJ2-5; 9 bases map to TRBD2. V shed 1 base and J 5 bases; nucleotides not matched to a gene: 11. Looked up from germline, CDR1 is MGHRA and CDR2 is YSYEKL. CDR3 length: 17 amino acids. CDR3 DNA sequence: TGCGCCAGCAGCCAAGGCCTAGCGGGACCCCCGGGGGAGACCCAGTACTTC. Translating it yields CASSQGLAGPPGETQYF.

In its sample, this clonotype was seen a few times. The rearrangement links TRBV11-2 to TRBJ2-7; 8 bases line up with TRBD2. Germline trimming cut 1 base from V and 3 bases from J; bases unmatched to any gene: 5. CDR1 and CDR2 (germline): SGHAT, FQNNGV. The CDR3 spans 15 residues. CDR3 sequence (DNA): TGTGCCAGCAGCTTAGGGGCGGGAGGTTTCTACGAGCAGTACTTC. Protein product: CASSLGAGGFYEQYF.

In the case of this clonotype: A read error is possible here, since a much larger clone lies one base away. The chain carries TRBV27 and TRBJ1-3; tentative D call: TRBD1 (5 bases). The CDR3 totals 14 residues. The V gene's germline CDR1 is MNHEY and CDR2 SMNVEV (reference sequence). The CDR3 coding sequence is TGTGCCTGCAGCCCCGGGGGAGGTGGAAACACCATATATTTT. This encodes CACSPGGGGNTIYF.

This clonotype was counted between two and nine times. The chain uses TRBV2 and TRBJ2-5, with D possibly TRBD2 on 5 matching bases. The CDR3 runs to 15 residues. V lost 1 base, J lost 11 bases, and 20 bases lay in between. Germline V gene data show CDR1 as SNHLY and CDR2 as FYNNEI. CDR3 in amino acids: CASSEVLNGISEQYF. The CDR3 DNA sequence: TGTGCCAGCAGTGAAGTTCTGAACGGGATATCGGAGCAGTACTTC. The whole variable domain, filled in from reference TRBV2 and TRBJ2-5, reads EPEVTQTPSHQVTQMGQEVILRCVPISNHLYFYWYRQILGQKVEFLVSFYNNEISEKSEIFDDQFSVERPDGSNFTLKIRSTKLEDSAMYFCASSEVLNGISEQYFGPGTRLLVL.

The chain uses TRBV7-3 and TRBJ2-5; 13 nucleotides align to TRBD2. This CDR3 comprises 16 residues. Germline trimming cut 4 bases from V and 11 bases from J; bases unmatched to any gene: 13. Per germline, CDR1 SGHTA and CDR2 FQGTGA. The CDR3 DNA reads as TGTGCCAGCAGCTCCCCTACCACTAGCGGGAGGGCCGGACAGTACTTC. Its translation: CASSSPTTSGRAGQYF.